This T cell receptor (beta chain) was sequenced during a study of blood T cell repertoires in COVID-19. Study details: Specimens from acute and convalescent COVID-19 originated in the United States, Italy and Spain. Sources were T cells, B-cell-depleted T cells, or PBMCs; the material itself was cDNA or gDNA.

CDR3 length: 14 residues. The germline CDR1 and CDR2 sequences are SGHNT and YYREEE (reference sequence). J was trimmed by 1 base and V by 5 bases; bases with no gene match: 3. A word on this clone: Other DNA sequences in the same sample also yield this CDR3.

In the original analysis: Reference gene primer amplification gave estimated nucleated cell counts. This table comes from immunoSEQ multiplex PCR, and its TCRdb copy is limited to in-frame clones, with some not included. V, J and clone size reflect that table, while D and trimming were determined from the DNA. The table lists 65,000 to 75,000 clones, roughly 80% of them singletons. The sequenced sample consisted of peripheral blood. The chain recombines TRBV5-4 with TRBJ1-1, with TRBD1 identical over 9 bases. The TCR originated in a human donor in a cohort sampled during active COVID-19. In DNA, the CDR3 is TGTGCCAGCAGTCTGGACAGGGGGAACACTGAAGCTTTCTTT. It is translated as CASSLDRGNTEAFF.